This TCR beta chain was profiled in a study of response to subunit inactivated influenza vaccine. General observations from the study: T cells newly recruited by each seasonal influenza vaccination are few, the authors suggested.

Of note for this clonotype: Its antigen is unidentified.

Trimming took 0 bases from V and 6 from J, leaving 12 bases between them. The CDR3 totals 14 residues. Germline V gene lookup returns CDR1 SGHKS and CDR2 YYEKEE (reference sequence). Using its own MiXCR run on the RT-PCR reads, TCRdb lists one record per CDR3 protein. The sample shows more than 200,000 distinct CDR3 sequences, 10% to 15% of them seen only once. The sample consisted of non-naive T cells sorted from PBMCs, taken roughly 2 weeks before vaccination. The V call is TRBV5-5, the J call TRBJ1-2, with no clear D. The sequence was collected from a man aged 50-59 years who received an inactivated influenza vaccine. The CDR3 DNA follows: TGTGCCAGCAGCTTGGAACAGTTCGGTAATGGCTACACCTTC. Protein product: CASSLEQFGNGYTF.